This T cell receptor (beta chain) was identified in a study of a mutant IDH1 vaccine in newly diagnosed glioma. Background on the study: Beforehand, treatment had been radiotherapy, temozolomide, or both; the majority received both. Study-wide results and caveats: Changes in the top peripheral T cell clonotypes seemingly had no bearing on pseudoprogression.

Time point: baseline, week 1 (first vaccination visit). Documented treatment: pre-vaccination baseline after standard-of-care therapy. Every donor had a new WHO grade 3 or 4 astrocytoma that was IDH1-mutant, with loss of nuclear ATRX. TCRdb keeps only in-frame clones here, not all; method: immunoSEQ multiplex PCR. The data hold 20,000 to 25,000 clones, with 93% observed a single time. As concerns this clone: The antigen remains undetermined.

Between the trimmed V and J ends, which lost 3 bases and 4 bases, there was a span of 9 bases. Germline V gene lookup returns CDR1 LGHNA and CDR2 YNFKEQ. This CDR3 has 14 residues. The receptor was isolated from a man aged 35 to 55 with glioma. The rearrangement joins TRBV4-2 to TRBJ1-4; D call uncertain. Sequencing was performed on PBMCs, taken from a glioma patient treated with radiotherapy, temozolomide or both. The CDR3 here is CASSQTRLNEKLFF. Written as DNA, the CDR3 is TGTGCCAGCAGCCAGACTAGACTTAATGAAAAACTGTTTTTT.